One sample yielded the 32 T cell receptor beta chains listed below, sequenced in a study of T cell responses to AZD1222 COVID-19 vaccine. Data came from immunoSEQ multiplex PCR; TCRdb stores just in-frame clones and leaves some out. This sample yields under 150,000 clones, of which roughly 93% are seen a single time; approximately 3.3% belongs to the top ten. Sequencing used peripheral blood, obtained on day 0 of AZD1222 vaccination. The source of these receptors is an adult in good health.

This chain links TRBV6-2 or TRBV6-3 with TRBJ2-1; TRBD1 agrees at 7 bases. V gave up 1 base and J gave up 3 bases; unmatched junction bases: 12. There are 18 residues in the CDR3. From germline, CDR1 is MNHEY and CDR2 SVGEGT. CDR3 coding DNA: TGTGCCAGCAGTTACTATCTAAGGGGGCAACTTGACTACAATGAGCAGTTCTTC. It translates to CASSYYLRGQLDYNEQFF.

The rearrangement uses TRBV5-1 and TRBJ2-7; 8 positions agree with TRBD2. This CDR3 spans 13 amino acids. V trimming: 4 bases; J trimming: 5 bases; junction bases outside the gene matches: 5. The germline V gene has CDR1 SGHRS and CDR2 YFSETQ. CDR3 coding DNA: TGCGCCAGCAGCGGGACTAGACCTGACGAGCAGTACTTC. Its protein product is CASSGTRPDEQYF. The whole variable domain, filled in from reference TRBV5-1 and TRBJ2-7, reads KAGVTQTPRYLIKTRGQQVTLSCSPISGHRSVSWYQQTPGQGLQFLFEYFSETQRNKGNFPGRFSGRQFSNSRSEMNVSTLELGDSALYLCASSGTRPDEQYFGPGTRLTVT.

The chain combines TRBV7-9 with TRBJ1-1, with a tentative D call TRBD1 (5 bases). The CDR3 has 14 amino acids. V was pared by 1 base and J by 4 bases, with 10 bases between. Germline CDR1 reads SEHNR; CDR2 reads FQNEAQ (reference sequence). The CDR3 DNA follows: TGTGCCAGCAGCTTAGACGCAGGGCCCACTGAAGCTTTCTTT. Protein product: CASSLDAGPTEAFF.

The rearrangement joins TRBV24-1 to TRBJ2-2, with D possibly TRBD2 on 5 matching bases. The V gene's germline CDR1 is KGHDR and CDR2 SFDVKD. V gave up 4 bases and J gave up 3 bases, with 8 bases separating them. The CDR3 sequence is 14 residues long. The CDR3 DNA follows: TGTGCCACCAGTGACCGGGGATACACCGGGGAGCTGTTTTTT. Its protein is CATSDRGYTGELFF.

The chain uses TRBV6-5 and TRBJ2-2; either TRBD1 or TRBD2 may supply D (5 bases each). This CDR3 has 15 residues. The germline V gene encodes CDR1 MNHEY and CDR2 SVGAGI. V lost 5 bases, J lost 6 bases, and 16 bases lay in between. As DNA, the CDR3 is TGTGCCAGCAGTCTCGGGGCATCCGGGGCCGGGGAGCTGTTTTTT. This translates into CASSLGASGAGELFF.

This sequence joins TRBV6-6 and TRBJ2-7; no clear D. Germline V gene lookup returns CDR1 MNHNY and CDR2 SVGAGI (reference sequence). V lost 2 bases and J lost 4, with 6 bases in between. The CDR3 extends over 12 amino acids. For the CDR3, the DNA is TGTGCCAGCAGTTACGGGCTATACGAGCAGTACTTC. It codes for CASSYGLYEQYF.

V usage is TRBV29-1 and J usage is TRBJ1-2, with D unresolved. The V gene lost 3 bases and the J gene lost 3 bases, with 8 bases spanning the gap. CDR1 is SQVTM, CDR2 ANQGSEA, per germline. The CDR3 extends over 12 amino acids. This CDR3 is CSVDGGHYGYTF. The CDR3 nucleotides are TGCAGCGTTGATGGCGGCCACTATGGCTACACCTTC.

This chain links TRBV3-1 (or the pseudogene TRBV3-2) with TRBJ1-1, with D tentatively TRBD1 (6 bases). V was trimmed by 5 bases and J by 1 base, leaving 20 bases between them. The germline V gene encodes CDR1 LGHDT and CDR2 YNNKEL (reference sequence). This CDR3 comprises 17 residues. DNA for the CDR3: TGTGCCAGCAGCAAACCCCCCATAACAGGGCCGAACACTGAAGCTTTCTTT. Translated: CASSKPPITGPNTEAFF.

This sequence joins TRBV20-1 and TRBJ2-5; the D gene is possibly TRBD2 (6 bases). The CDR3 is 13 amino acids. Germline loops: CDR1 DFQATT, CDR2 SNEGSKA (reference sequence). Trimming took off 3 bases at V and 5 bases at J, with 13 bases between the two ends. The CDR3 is CSASMPGAETQYF. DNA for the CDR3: TGCAGTGCTAGTATGCCGGGAGCGGAGACCCAGTACTTC.

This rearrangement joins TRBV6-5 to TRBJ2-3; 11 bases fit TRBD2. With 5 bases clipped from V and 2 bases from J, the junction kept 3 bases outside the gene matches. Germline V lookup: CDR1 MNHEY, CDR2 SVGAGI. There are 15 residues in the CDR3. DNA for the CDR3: TGTGCCAGCAGTCTAGCGGGGGGAATCACAGATACGCAGTATTTT. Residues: CASSLAGGITDTQYF.

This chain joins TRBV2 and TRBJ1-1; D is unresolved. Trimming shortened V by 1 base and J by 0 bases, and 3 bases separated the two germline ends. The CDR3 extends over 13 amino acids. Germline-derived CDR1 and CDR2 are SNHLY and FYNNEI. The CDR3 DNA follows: TGTGCCAGCAGTGAAGAGTTGAACACTGAAGCTTTCTTT. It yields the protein CASSEELNTEAFF. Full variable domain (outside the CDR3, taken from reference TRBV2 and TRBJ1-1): EPEVTQTPSHQVTQMGQEVILRCVPISNHLYFYWYRQILGQKVEFLVSFYNNEISEKSEIFDDQFSVERPDGSNFTLKIRSTKLEDSAMYFCASSEELNTEAFFGQGTRLTVV.

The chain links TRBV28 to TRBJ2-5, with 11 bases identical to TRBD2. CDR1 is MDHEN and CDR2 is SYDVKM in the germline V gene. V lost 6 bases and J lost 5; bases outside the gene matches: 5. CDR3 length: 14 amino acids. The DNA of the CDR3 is TGTGCCAGCAGCAAGGGACTAGCGGTTGAGACCCAGTACTTC. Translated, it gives CASSKGLAVETQYF.

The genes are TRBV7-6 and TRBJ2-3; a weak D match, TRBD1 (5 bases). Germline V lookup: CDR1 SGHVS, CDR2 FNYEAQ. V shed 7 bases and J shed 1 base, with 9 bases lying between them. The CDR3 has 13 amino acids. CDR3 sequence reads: CASTQGRTDTQYF. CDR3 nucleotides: TGTGCCAGCACCCAGGGCCGCACAGATACGCAGTATTTT.

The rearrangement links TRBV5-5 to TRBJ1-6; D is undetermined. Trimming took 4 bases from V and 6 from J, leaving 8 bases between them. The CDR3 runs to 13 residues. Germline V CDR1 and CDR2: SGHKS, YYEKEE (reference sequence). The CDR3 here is CASSSWSNSPLHF. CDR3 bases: TGTGCCAGCAGCAGCTGGTCTAATTCACCCCTCCACTTT. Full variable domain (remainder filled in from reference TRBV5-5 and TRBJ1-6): DAGVTQSPTHLIKTRGQQVTLRCSPISGHKSVSWYQQVLGQGPQFIFQYYEKEERGRGNFPDRFSARQFPNYSSELNVNALLLGDSALYLCASSSWSNSPLHFGNGTRLTVT.

Here the CDR3 reads CASSFGQGTDTQYF. Written as DNA, the CDR3 is TGTGCCAGTAGTTTTGGACAGGGCACAGATACGCAGTATTTT. V gene TRBV19 combines with J gene TRBJ2-3; 7 bases map to TRBD1. The CDR3 is made up of 14 amino acids. Germline CDR1 is LNHDA and CDR2 is SQIVND (reference sequence). The ends lost 5 bases at V and 1 base at J; junction bases unmatched: 3. The full variable domain, in which reference TRBV19 and TRBJ2-3 provide the parts outside the CDR3, is DGGITQSPKYLFRKEGQNVTLSCEQNLNHDAMYWYRQDPGQGLRLIYYSQIVNDFQKGDIAEGYSVSREKKESFPLTVTSAQKNPTAFYLCASSFGQGTDTQYFGPGTRLTVL.

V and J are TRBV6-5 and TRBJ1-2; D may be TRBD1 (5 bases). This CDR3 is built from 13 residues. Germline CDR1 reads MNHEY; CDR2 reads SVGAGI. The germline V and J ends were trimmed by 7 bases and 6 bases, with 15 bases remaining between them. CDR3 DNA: TGTGCCAGCATCTTTGGGGGGAATAATGGCTACACCTTC. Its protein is CASIFGGNNGYTF.

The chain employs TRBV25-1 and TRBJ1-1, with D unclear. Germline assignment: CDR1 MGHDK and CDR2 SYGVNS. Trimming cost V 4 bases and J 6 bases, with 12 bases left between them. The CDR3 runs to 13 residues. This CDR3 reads CASSAPEGPEAFF. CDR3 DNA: TGTGCCAGCAGTGCCCCTGAAGGGCCTGAAGCTTTCTTT.

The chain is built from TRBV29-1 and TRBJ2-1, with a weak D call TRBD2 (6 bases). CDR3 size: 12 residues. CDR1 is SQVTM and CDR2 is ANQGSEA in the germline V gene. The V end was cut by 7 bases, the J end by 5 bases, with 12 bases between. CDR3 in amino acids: CSAGDWNNEQFF. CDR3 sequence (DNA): TGCAGCGCTGGGGACTGGAACAATGAGCAGTTCTTC.

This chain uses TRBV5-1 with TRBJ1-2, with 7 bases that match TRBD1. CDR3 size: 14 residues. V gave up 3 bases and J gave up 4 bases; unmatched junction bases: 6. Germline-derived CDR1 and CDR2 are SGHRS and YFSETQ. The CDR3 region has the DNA TGCGCCAGCAGCTATGGACAGGATGCCTATGGCTACACCTTC. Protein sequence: CASSYGQDAYGYTF.

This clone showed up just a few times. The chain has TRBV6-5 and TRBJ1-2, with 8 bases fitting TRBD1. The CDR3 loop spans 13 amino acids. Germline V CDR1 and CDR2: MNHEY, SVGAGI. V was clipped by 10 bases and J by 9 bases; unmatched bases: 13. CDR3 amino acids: CATGTGQRNSYTF. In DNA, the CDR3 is TGTGCCACAGGGACAGGCCAACGAAACAGCTACACCTTC.

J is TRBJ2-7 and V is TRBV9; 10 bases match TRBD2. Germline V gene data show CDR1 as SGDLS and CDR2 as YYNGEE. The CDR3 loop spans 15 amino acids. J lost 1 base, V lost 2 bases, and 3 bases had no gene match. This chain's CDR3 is CASSVSGRASYEQYF. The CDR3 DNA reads TGTGCCAGCAGCGTCAGCGGGAGGGCTTCCTACGAGCAGTACTTC.

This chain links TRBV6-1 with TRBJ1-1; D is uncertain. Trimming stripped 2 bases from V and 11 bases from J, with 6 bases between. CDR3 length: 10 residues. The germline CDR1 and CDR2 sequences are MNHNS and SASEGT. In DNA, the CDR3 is TGTGCCAGCAGTGAACGTGAGGCTTTCTTT. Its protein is CASSEREAFF.

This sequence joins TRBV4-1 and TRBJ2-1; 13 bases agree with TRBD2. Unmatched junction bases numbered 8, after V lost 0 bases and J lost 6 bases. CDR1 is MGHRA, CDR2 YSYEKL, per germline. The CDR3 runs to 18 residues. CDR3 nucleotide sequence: TGCGCCAGCAGCCAAGAAGTACTAGCGGGAGGGTTTGGCAATGAGCAGTTCTTC. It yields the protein CASSQEVLAGGFGNEQFF.

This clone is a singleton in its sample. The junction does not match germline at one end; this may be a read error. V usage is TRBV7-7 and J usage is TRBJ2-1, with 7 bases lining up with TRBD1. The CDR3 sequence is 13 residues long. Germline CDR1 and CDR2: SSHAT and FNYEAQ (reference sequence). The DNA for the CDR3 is TGTGCTAGCAGCCCGGACAGGTACAATGAGCAGTTCTTC. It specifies CASSPDRYNEQFF.

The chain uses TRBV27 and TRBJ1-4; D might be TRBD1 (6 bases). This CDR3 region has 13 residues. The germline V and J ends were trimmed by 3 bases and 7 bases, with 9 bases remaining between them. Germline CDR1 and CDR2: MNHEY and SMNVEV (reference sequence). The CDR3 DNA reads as TGTGCCAGCAGTTTGAAGGGGGGTGAAAAACTGTTTTTT. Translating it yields CASSLKGGEKLFF.

DNA for the CDR3: TGTGCCAGCAGCTTAGGGGGCAGGGGCACTGAAGCTTTCTTT. Protein sequence: CASSLGGRGTEAFF. The V gene is TRBV7-9, the J gene TRBJ1-1; D is possibly TRBD1 (6 bases). The CDR3 runs 14 residues. V was shortened by 1 base and J by 4 bases, with 10 bases between the two germline ends. The germline V gene has CDR1 SEHNR and CDR2 FQNEAQ (reference sequence).

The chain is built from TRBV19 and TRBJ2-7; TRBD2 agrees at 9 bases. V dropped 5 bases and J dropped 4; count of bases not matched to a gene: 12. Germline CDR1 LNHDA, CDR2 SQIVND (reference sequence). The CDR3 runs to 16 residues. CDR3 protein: CASSASGTLAPYEQYF. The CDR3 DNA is TGTGCCAGTAGTGCTAGCGGGACGCTAGCACCTTACGAGCAGTACTTC.

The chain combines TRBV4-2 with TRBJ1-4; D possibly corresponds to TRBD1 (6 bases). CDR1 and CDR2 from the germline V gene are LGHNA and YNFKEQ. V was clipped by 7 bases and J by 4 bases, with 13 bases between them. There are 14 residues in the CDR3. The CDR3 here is CASTQGGDNEKLFF. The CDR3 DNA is TGTGCCAGCACACAAGGGGGGGATAATGAAAAACTGTTTTTT.

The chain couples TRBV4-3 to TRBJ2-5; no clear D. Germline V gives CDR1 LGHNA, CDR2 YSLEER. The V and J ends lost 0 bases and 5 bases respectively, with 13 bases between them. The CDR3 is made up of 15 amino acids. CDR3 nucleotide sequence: TGCGCCAGCAGCCAAGATAAAAATGGCGTGGAGACCCAGTACTTC. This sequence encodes CASSQDKNGVETQYF.

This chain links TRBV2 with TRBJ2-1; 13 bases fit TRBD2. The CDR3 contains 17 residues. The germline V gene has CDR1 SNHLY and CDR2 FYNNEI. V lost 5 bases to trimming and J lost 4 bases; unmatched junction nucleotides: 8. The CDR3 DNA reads TGTGCCAGCAGTCAGACTAGCGGGAGGTCCCTATACAATGAGCAGTTCTTC. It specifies CASSQTSGRSLYNEQFF.

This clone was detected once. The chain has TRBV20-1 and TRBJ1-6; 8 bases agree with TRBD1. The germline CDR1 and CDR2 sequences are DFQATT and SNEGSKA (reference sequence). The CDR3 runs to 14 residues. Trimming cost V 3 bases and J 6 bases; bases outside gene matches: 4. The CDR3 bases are TGCAGTGCTAGTGAAGACAGGGGTAATTCACCCCTCCACTTT. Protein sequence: CSASEDRGNSPLHF.

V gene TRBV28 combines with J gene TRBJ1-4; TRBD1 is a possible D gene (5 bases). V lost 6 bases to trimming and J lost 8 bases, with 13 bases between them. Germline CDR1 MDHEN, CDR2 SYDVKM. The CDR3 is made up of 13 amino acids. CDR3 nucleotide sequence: TGTGCCAGCAGGCCCCAGGGTCGAGAAAAACTGTTTTTT. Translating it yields CASRPQGREKLFF.